A selection of T cell receptor beta chains follows, all from one sample in a study of blood T cells in healthy people across ages. Via MiXCR, TCRdb re-called the 5' RACE reads, giving one row per CDR3 protein. The sample yields about 640,000 distinct CDR3 sequences, roughly 50% seen once. Sequencing input: blood. Receptors originate from a man aged 60-69 years in good health. The CDR3 runs from the conserved cysteine through the conserved F or W. A D gene is named only where the DNA matches it firmly. Size is omitted from some rows. Given values are once, few, many or a class for expanded clones.

d_call j_call v_call clone_size cdr3_nt cdr3_aa
TRBD1 TRBJ1-4 TRBV12-3/TRBV12-4 NA TGTGCCAGCAGTAACAAGGACAGGGGGCGAACTAATGAAAAACTGTTTTTT CASSNKDRGRTNEKLFF
TRBD2 TRBJ2-5 TRBV3-1 NA TGTGCCAGCAGCCAAGGGCTAGCGGGGTGGTACTTC CASSQGLAGWYF
NA TRBJ2-1 TRBV4-3 once TGCGCCAGCAGCCATCTTCTAGGGAGCAATGAGCAGTTCTTC CASSHLLGSNEQFF
TRBD2 TRBJ2-5 TRBV20-1 NA TGCAGTGCTAGTCGCGGGAGACGGGAGACCCAGTACTTC CSASRGRRETQYF
NA TRBJ2-1 TRBV20-1 NA TGCAGTGCCTCAGACATTATACTAGATGAGCAGTTCTTC CSASDIILDEQFF
TRBD1 TRBJ1-4 TRBV11-2 NA TGTGCCAGCAGCTTTATCAGACAGGGCCTTGAAAAACTGTTTTTT CASSFIRQGLEKLFF
NA TRBJ2-7 TRBV20-1 few TGCAGTGCTCCGGGCGACGGCTCCTACGAGCAGTACTTC CSAPGDGSYEQYF
NA TRBJ1-2 TRBV28 NA TGTGCCAGCAGGGAACCGGGACGGACACTAAAGGGCTACACCTTC CASREPGRTLKGYTF
NA TRBJ2-1 TRBV24-1 few TGTGCCACCAGTGCCCCCCATCGGAGAAACTCCTACAATGAGCAGTTCTTC CATSAPHRRNSYNEQFF
TRBD1 TRBJ1-1 TRBV28 NA TGTGCCAGCAGCCTTCCGGGACAGCAGAACACTGAAGCTTTCTTT CASSLPGQQNTEAFF
TRBD2 TRBJ2-1 TRBV5-1 NA TGCGCCAGCAGCGACCTAGCGGGAGCCCACAATGAGCAGTTCTTC CASSDLAGAHNEQFF
TRBD2 TRBJ2-2 TRBV5-1 NA TGCGCCAGCAGCTTGGTGTTAGCGGGGAACACCGGGGAGCTGTTTTTT CASSLVLAGNTGELFF
NA TRBJ2-5 TRBV6-5 few TGTGCCAGCAGTTACTCGCAGAAGGCTGAGACCCAGTACTTC CASSYSQKAETQYF
NA TRBJ2-7 TRBV7-8 NA TGTGCCAGCAGCGCTCGACTGAGAGAGCAGTACTTC CASSARLREQYF
NA TRBJ2-5 TRBV12-3/TRBV12-4 few TGTGCCAGCAGTCGGCCCTACTCCCAAGAGACCCAGTACTTC CASSRPYSQETQYF
NA TRBJ2-7 TRBV18 NA TGTGCCAGCTCACCAAACCGGGTGGTCGAGCAGTACTTC CASSPNRVVEQYF
NA TRBJ2-3 TRBV4-2 NA TGTGCCAGCAGCCCGGGCAGAGGCGCCGCAGGCACGCAGTATTTT CASSPGRGAAGTQYF
NA TRBJ1-2 TRBV20-1 few TGCAGTGCGGGGGGACCCCATAACTATGGCTACACCTTC CSAGGPHNYGYTF
NA TRBJ2-1 TRBV9 NA TGTGCCAGCAGCGAGGGCTATAGCTCCCACAATGAGCAGTTCTTC CASSEGYSSHNEQFF
NA TRBJ1-6 TRBV2 NA TGCGCCAGCAGTGTTGGACAGATTAATAATTCACCCCTCCACTTT CASSVGQINNSPLHF
NA TRBJ2-7 TRBV27 NA TGTGCCAGCAGTTTAGGGTACCACTCCTACGAGCAGTACTTC CASSLGYHSYEQYF
NA TRBJ1-1 TRBV7-9 NA TGTGCCAGCAGCTTATTGAATAGCGGGTCTGAAGCTTTCTTT CASSLLNSGSEAFF
NA TRBJ2-3 TRBV2 NA TGTGCCAGCAGTGCCCAGCCGATTCTAAGCACAGATACGCAGTATTTT CASSAQPILSTDTQYF
NA TRBJ2-7 TRBV12-3/TRBV12-4 NA TGTGCCAGCAGCAGGGAATCCTACGAGCAGTACTTC CASSRESYEQYF
NA TRBJ2-7 TRBV2 NA TGTGCCAGCACCTCGGGGACTTGGGGAGAGCAGTACTTC CASTSGTWGEQYF
NA TRBJ2-4 TRBV14 NA TGTGCCAGCAGCCAAGATCTAGACGACAGAAGGTACTTC CASSQDLDDRRYF
NA TRBJ2-7 TRBV12-5 NA TGTGCTAGTGGTTCGGACAAGCCCTACGAGCAGTACTTC CASGSDKPYEQYF
NA TRBJ2-5 TRBV25-1 NA TGTGCCAGCAGGTCTGGGGGGACCCAGTACTTC CASRSGGTQYF
TRBD2 TRBJ2-5 TRBV2 NA TGTGCCAGCAGTGTTGCCGTCGAGACTAGCGGGGAAGAGACCCAGTACTTC CASSVAVETSGEETQYF
NA TRBJ1-2 TRBV5-6 NA TGTGCCAGCAGCTCAGACGTCAGAACTGACTATGGCTACACCTTC CASSSDVRTDYGYTF
NA TRBJ2-3 TRBV5-1 NA TGCGCCAGCAGCCTGAACCCGATCACAGATACGCAGTATTTT CASSLNPITDTQYF
NA TRBJ1-4 TRBV7-9 few TGTGCCAGCAGCTTAGTTGGATCCCGGGACGAAAAACTGTTTTTT CASSLVGSRDEKLFF
NA TRBJ1-5 TRBV29-1 once TGCAGCGTTAGCCTGGGATTAAATCAGCCCCAGCATTTT CSVSLGLNQPQHF
TRBD1 TRBJ1-1 TRBV7-6 NA TGTGCCAGCAGCTCGGGACAGGGGTTCCGAACTGAAGCTTTCTTT CASSSGQGFRTEAFF
NA TRBJ1-1 TRBV20-1 NA TGCAGTGCTAGTGCACAACTGAACACTGAAGCTTTCTTT CSASAQLNTEAFF
NA TRBJ1-6 TRBV27 NA TGTGCCAGCAGTTCCCGCGGCCCCTCCTATAATTCACCCCTCCACTTT CASSSRGPSYNSPLHF
NA TRBJ2-7 TRBV10-3 few TGTGCCATCAGCCAGGGGGGCGAGCAGTACTTC CAISQGGEQYF
NA TRBJ1-6 TRBV20-1 few TGCAGTGCTAGAGACCAGTCGGTCGGGGAAATGAATTCACCCCTCCACTTT CSARDQSVGEMNSPLHF
NA TRBJ2-1 TRBV20-1 NA TGCAGTCTCAGGAGCTCCTACAATGAGCAGTTCTTC CSLRSSYNEQFF
TRBD2 TRBJ2-1 TRBV7-8 few TGTGCCAGCAGCTCAGGACTAGTCGGGTGGGAGCAGTTCTTC CASSSGLVGWEQFF
NA TRBJ1-6 TRBV6-6 once TGTGCCAGCAGTTCGTCCAGGGATAGGCCACCCCTCCACTTT CASSSSRDRPPLHF
NA TRBJ2-3 TRBV11-2 NA TGTGCCAGCAGCTTAGATCAGGGCACCTATACGCAGTATTTT CASSLDQGTYTQYF
NA TRBJ2-7 TRBV6-7 few TGTGCCAGCAGTTACCGGCAGGGGCTACGAGAGCAGTACTTC CASSYRQGLREQYF
TRBD1 TRBJ1-6 TRBV12-3/TRBV12-4 NA TGTGCCAGCAGTTTGGACAGGGGTATGAGCTCACCCCTCCACTTT CASSLDRGMSSPLHF
NA TRBJ2-7 TRBV3-1 NA TGTGCCAGCAGCCCGTATCTCCCGCACAGCGAGCAGTACTTC CASSPYLPHSEQYF
NA TRBJ1-2 TRBV2 many TGTGCCAGCAGTAAACTGGCCCAAGGCTATGGCTACACCTTC CASSKLAQGYGYTF
TRBD1 TRBJ1-1 TRBV29-1 few TGCAGCGTCGTACGAGCAGGGGGCTTCACTGAAGCTTTCTTT CSVVRAGGFTEAFF
NA TRBJ2-5 TRBV10-1 NA TGCGCCAGCAGTGAGTCCGGGGGCGCGGGCCTAGAGACCCAGTACTTC CASSESGGAGLETQYF
TRBD2 TRBJ2-1 TRBV25-1 NA TGTGCCAGCAGTGAATGGGGACTAGCGGGGGGGCGATCCTACAATGAGCAGTTCTTC CASSEWGLAGGRSYNEQFF
TRBD2 TRBJ2-1 TRBV29-1 few TGCAGCGTTGGTCCCCTTACTAGCGGAAGCTACAATGAGCAGTTCTTC CSVGPLTSGSYNEQFF
NA TRBJ1-6 TRBV2 NA TGTGCCAGCAGTGGACTCCAACAGAGGGCAGGGGAGAATTCACCCCTCCACTTT CASSGLQQRAGENSPLHF
NA TRBJ2-3 TRBV29-1 many TGCAGCGCCTTAGGAAGGGAGCAAGATACGCAGTATTTT CSALGREQDTQYF
NA TRBJ1-4 TRBV27 NA TGTGCCAGCAGTTTATTTAGCCGGGGGCGAGGTGAAAAACTGTTTTTT CASSLFSRGRGEKLFF
TRBD2 TRBJ2-7 TRBV5-5 NA TGTGCCAGCAGCTTGGTGGCGGGAGACGAGGGCGAGCAGTACTTC CASSLVAGDEGEQYF